This TCR beta chain was profiled in a study of a mutant IDH1 vaccine in newly diagnosed glioma. V dropped 4 bases and J dropped 2 bases, with 14 bases sitting between them. Per germline, CDR1 MNHEY and CDR2 SMNVEV (reference sequence). The CDR3 is 15 residues long. Comment on this clone: Its specificity is not known.

The method was immunoSEQ multiplex PCR; TCRdb's version includes in-frame clones alone and lacks a portion of them. The sample contains about 44,000 clones, approximately 90% of which appear only once. Time point in this sample: week 23, last vaccination. Each dose delivered 300 ug of mutant IDH1 20-mer peptide subcutaneously with imiquimod. Source: PBMCs, taken from a glioma patient whose treatment included an IDH1 peptide vaccine. The chain joins TRBV27 to TRBJ1-2; D remains unclear. The clonotype was recovered from a man aged 50-60 years with glioma. DNA for the CDR3: TGTGCCAGCAGTTCCCCGGGGATTGGGAACTATGGCTACACCTTC. This encodes CASSSPGIGNYGYTF.